This T cell receptor (beta chain) was found in a study of blood T cells in healthy people across ages. The CDR3 totals 16 residues. The germline V gene has CDR1 SGHTA and CDR2 FQGNSA. It was with a sample-barcoded 5' primer and a J-beta primer mix that a second PCR of roughly 6 to 12 cycles was run. TCRdb ran MiXCR on the 5' RACE reads and lists one entry per CDR3 protein. The sample comprises 1 million or so distinct CDR3 sequences, around 25% of which are singletons, and about 0.72% rests with the top ten. This sample also belongs to another study, concerning T cells of mothers and their children.

The chain is built from TRBV7-2 and TRBJ2-5, with 10 bases lining up with TRBD2. The end of the DNA aligns better with TRBJ2-7, so the J call may be wrong. The material sequenced was blood. The receptor comes from a girl aged 2 to 9 in good health. Here the CDR3 reads CASSLGVAGGLYEQYF. In nucleotides, the CDR3 is TGTGCCAGCAGCTTAGGGGTAGCGGGAGGACTATACGAGCAGTACTTC.